This TCR beta chain came from a study of preoperative IRX-2 immunotherapy in early breast cancer. Profiling relied on immunoSEQ multiplex PCR, and the TCRdb table lists in-frame clones only, not all of them. In the table there are about 26,000 clones, about 75% of which are singletons. Treatment: preoperative locoregional IRX-2 cytokine immunotherapy. V was pared by 5 bases and J by 3 bases, with 6 bases of the junction left unmatched. The CDR3 sequence is 14 residues long. Looked up from germline, CDR1 is SGHNT and CDR2 is YENEEA. The chain combines TRBV11-3 with TRBJ2-7; 8 bases match TRBD1. This receptor was identified in a human donor with breast cancer. The source was lymph node tissue, collected after IRX-2 immunotherapy. CDR3 nucleotide sequence: TGTGCCAGCAGCCAGACAGGGGATCGCTACGAGCAGTACTTC. Amino acids: CASSQTGDRYEQYF.